The rows below give T cell receptor beta chains drawn from one sample of a study of identical twins. MiXCR, run by TCRdb on the 5' RACE reads, gives a single entry per CDR3 protein. In the table there are hundreds of thousands of distinct CDR3 sequences, 5.5% to 6.5% of which are singletons. The sequenced sample was naive T cells sorted from blood. The receptors stem from a man between 18 and 35 years old in good health. Both conserved end residues are part of each CDR3. The order of the fields is D gene, V gene, CDR3 length, clone size, J gene, CDR3 DNA, CDR3 protein. D genes are given only for firm matches. A clone size is listed for some rows: how often the clone was seen (once, few, many), or a class if it is expanded.

>TRBD1|TRBV25-1|15|many|TRBJ1-2
TGTGCCAGCAGTGAATCAATTCGGGACAGTTATGGCTACACCTTC
CASSESIRDSYGYTF
>TRBD1|TRBV19|15|-|TRBJ1-1
TGTGCCAGTAGTATAGTTCAGGGGGCGCACACTGAAGCTTTCTTT
CASSIVQGAHTEAFF
>TRBD1|TRBV25-1|14|-|TRBJ2-5
TGTGCCAGCAATTCAGGGGGCGTATATGAGACCCAGTACTTC
CASNSGGVYETQYF
>-|TRBV5-1|17|-|TRBJ2-3
TGCGCCAGCAGCTCTCAACACATAGTCCGCGGCACAGATACGCAGTATTTT
CASSSQHIVRGTDTQYF
>-|TRBV29-1|13|many|TRBJ2-1
TGCAGCGTTGTATCAGGGGTATCATATGAGCAGTTCTTC
CSVVSGVSYEQFF
>-|TRBV6-2/TRBV6-3|14|few|TRBJ2-7
TGTGCCAGCAGTTACTCCCTGAATGCCTACGAGCAGTACTTC
CASSYSLNAYEQYF
>TRBD1|TRBV29-1|11|many|TRBJ2-1
TGCAGCGTTCCTAGGGGGCTTGAGCAGTTCTTC
CSVPRGLEQFF
>TRBD2|TRBV20-1|18|many|TRBJ2-1
TGCAGTGCTATAAACCCCCCCTCAGCGGGAGGCTCCTACAATGAGCAGTTCTTC
CSAINPPSAGGSYNEQFF
>-|TRBV15|13|many|TRBJ2-5
TGTGCCACCAGCATGACCGTACGGCAGACCCAGTACTTC
CATSMTVRQTQYF
>-|TRBV4-3|15|few|TRBJ2-7
TGCGCCAGCAGCCCTGAAGTCTTTTTCTCCTACGAGCAGTACTTC
CASSPEVFFSYEQYF
>TRBD1|TRBV14|16|-|TRBJ2-3
TGTGCCAGCAGCCAAACGGGACAGGTTGGCACAGATACGCAGTATTTT
CASSQTGQVGTDTQYF
>-|TRBV20-1|13|many|TRBJ1-4
TGCAGTGCTTCCGGGACGGAAAATGAAAAACTGTTTTTT
CSASGTENEKLFF
>-|TRBV21-1|15|few|TRBJ2-7
TGTGCCAGCAAATTGACAGGGGTTGGCTCCTACGAGCAGTACTTC
CASKLTGVGSYEQYF
>-|TRBV7-8|15|-|TRBJ2-7
TGTGCCAGCAGCCCCCCCAGCGCTAGCTCCTACGAGCAGTACTTC
CASSPPSASSYEQYF